A single sample is the source of the 10 T cell receptor beta chains below, sequenced in a study of cytomegalovirus exposure and HLA in healthy donors. The assay was immunoSEQ multiplex PCR, and TCRdb's table has in-frame clones only and misses some. The table includes 100,000 to 150,000 clones, more than 95% detected once. Source material: PBMCs. The source of these receptors is a man aged 18 to 30 in good health and CMV-seronegative.

V gene TRBV18 combines with J gene TRBJ1-2, with D hard to call. The germline CDR1 and CDR2 sequences are KGHSH and LQKENI. This CDR3 is 15 amino acids long. V gave up 2 bases and J gave up 4 bases, with 14 bases separating them. The CDR3 loop reads CASSPGREDGYGYTF. The DNA for the CDR3 is TGTGCCAGCTCACCAGGGAGGGAAGATGGCTATGGCTACACCTTC.

The CDR3 sequence is CASCPSRAKYATNEKLFF. For the CDR3, the DNA is TGTGCCAGCTGTCCAAGCAGGGCGAAGTATGCAACTAATGAAAAACTGTTTTTT. The chain links TRBV28 to TRBJ1-4; tentative D call: TRBD1 (5 bases). The germline V and J ends were trimmed by 8 bases and 0 bases, with 22 bases remaining between them. The V gene's germline CDR1 is MDHEN and CDR2 SYDVKM. The CDR3 consists of 18 residues.

The rearrangement joins TRBV27 to TRBJ2-1; no reliable D call. From germline, CDR1 is MNHEY and CDR2 SMNVEV (reference sequence). This CDR3 contains 13 residues. With 8 bases removed from V and 7 bases from J, the gap between germline ends came to 15 bases. CDR3 residues: CASRSAGLNEQFF. CDR3 DNA: TGTGCCAGCCGGAGCGCTGGCTTGAATGAGCAGTTCTTC.

The genes are TRBV4-2 and TRBJ1-3; 9 nucleotides line up with TRBD1. There are 14 residues in the CDR3. The germline CDR1 and CDR2 sequences are LGHNA and YNFKEQ. With V trimmed by 3 bases and J by 4 bases, 1 base remained unmatched. In DNA form, the CDR3 reads TGTGCCAGCAGCCACGGGACAGGGGGAAACACCATATATTTT. This codes for CASSHGTGGNTIYF.

V and J are TRBV6-5 and TRBJ2-2; 8 bases line up with TRBD2. The CDR3 has 15 amino acids. Germline lookup yields CDR1 MNHEY and CDR2 SVGAGI. The trim removed 6 bases at V and 5 bases at J, leaving 8 bases unmatched. CDR3 sequence reads: CASRILAVITGELFF. The CDR3 DNA is TGTGCCAGCAGGATACTAGCGGTGATAACCGGGGAGCTGTTTTTT.

V usage is TRBV19 and J usage is TRBJ2-2; D gene ambiguous. CDR1 is LNHDA and CDR2 is SQIVND in the germline V gene (reference sequence). The length of the CDR3 is 15 residues. Trimming removed 3 bases at V and 5 bases at J, with 13 bases between. Here the CDR3 DNA reads TGTGCCAGTAGTATTGGCCCCTTGAAGACCGGGGAGCTGTTTTTT. Its protein is CASSIGPLKTGELFF.

This chain connects TRBV5-1 to TRBJ2-7; tentatively, D is TRBD2 (5 bases). CDR3 length: 12 residues. Germline V CDR1 and CDR2: SGHRS, YFSETQ. The V and J ends lost 4 bases and 4 bases respectively, with 9 bases between them. CDR3 in amino acids: CASSIGEYEQYF. CDR3 nucleotides: TGCGCCAGCAGCATCGGGGAATACGAGCAGTACTTC.

The V call is TRBV27, the J call TRBJ1-1, with 8 bases aligning to TRBD1. J was trimmed by 1 base and V by 6 bases; bases with no gene match: 10. CDR3 size: 16 residues. In germline, CDR1 is MNHEY, CDR2 SMNVEV (reference sequence). The CDR3 spells CASSRRPGTGNTEAFF. For the CDR3, the DNA is TGTGCCAGCAGCCGCCGCCCCGGGACAGGGAACACTGAAGCTTTCTTT.

This clone was seen once. This chain joins TRBV6-1 and TRBJ2-7, with D possibly TRBD2 on 6 matching bases. Germline V lookup: CDR1 MNHNS, CDR2 SASEGT. The V gene lost 2 bases and the J gene lost 1 base, with 12 bases spanning the gap. The CDR3 has 15 residues. The CDR3 spells CASSESSSGSYEQYF. The CDR3 bases are TGTGCCAGCAGTGAAAGTAGTAGCGGATCCTACGAGCAGTACTTC.

The rearrangement joins TRBV19 to TRBJ2-2, with D tentatively TRBD1 (6 bases). Germline CDR1 LNHDA, CDR2 SQIVND (reference sequence). Trimming took off 4 bases at V and 3 bases at J, with 18 bases between the two ends. The CDR3 runs to 17 residues. The CDR3, as DNA: TGTGCCAGTAGTAACCCCTCGGACAGCCGGTACACCGGGGAGCTGTTTTTT. Residues: CASSNPSDSRYTGELFF.